This TCR beta chain was recovered during a study of blood T cells in healthy people across ages (dated by TCRdb to between 2014 and 2017). In the study overall: Template switching captured roughly one uniquely barcoded TCR beta cDNA molecule per two T cells in model experiments. Two additional independent replicas of 1 million unique cDNA reads from the same blood draw were analyzed for two donors (one aged 18 to 29 and one aged 80 or older). The donors were divided into four age groups: young (average approximately 17 years), middle-aged (about 41), aged (approximately 62) and long-lived (more than 75). The study measured age-related changes in TCR beta repertoire diversity using deep sequencing normalized with unique cDNA molecular identifiers.

Trimming leaves V shorter by 4 bases and J shorter by 5 bases, with the junction holding 8 bases beyond the gene matches. From the cysteine through the phenylalanine, the CDR3 covers 14 amino acids. The only DNA kept is the CDR3, 42 bases in frame from the first base. The germline V gene sets CDR1 to SGHTA and CDR2 to FQGNSA. To prepare the library, 5' RACE was applied. The instrument was an Illumina HiSeq 2500. A second PCR of about 7 to 12 cycles was run with a J-beta primer mix and a sample-barcoded 5' primer. A template-switch 5' adaptor carrying 12 random nucleotides introduced a unique molecular identifier onto each TCR beta cDNA molecule. At least 2.5 million CDR3-containing paired-end reads were obtained from each sample. First-strand cDNA synthesis was performed from all RNA using the Mint cDNA synthesis kit, with priming by a TRBC-specific oligonucleotide. After uracil-DNA glycosylase treatment, a first 18-cycle PCR used universal primers M1SS and BC2_uni_R on all cDNA. Regarding the original processing steps: For normalization, 1 million high-quality reads, each with a distinct molecular identifier, were randomly selected from each sample. Instead of being binned into consensus sequences, reads that shared molecular identifiers were thrown out. MiTCR, run with a Q25 quality threshold and the strictest error-elimination algorithm, handled CDR3 identification, clonotype clustering and error correction. A nonparametric unseen species model using Euler transformation provided a lower-bound estimate of total TCR beta diversity. Clones were called with MiXCR by TCRdb after fastp trimmed the public reads at Q25, and only in-frame beta chains were retained. CDR3 protein duplicates are merged, each entry listing the most common genes and DNA. These V and J calls originate from TCRdb's pipeline instead of the authors' own analysis. For this sample the table gives about 780,000 distinct CDR3 sequences, of which around 24% were detected only once. The ten largest make up around 2.9% of the sample.

This clonotype was observed a few times. This clone's antigen is unknown. No much larger clone exists at a distance of one base, and base qualities are not known. Study-wide findings and limitations: Observed TCR beta diversity per million T cells fell roughly linearly with age, and a significant reduction was already apparent by age around 39. Conclusive comparison of naive and antigen-experienced compartments was prevented by the profiling of bulk unsorted PBMCs. Compared with the aged group, the long-lived group had more naive CD4+ T cells, fewer expanded clones and increased TCR diversity, a pattern suggesting age selection. Donor CMV infection status was unknown, potentially confounding age-related changes in expanded clonotypes. The percentage of naive T cells measured by flow cytometry correlated strongly with observed TCR beta diversity. Estimates of total diversity based on one million sequenced T cells were considered lower bounds and underestimates.

The donors were 40 or so Caucasian individuals from Russia, aged roughly 6 to 90 years, who were systemically healthy. Each donor gave about 9.2 milliliters of peripheral blood, drawn into EDTA-treated Vacutainer tubes. PBMCs were isolated by Ficoll-Paque density-gradient centrifugation, with at least 6 million obtained per sample. Total RNA, at least 6 micrograms per sample, was extracted from PBMCs with Trizol reagent. For every donor, flow cytometry on a PBMC aliquot measured the percentage of naive CD45RAhigh/CD27high T cells. This sample was also put to use in a study of T cells of mothers and their children. The second study, in turn, reports: Donors were nine systemically healthy Caucasian individuals: three mothers and their six children. cDNA synthesis used all of the extracted RNA, with roughly 1.5 ug of RNA in each 15 ul reaction. In the second PCR, the M1S primer added sample barcodes and 2-4 random nucleotides. Over 9 million TCR beta CDR3 reads came from each mother, compared with roughly 2.8 million reads from each child. Thymic selection similarly shapes TCR recombination output in related and unrelated pairs, with minor effect from inherited differences. Related mother-child pairs always showed normalized repertoire overlap that was slightly higher than in unrelated mother-child pairs, though the difference was never significant. No persistent microchimeric T cell clones were found, with a detection sensitivity of approximately 94 clones per million clonotypes. To look for features that set related mother-child pairs apart from unrelated individuals, the researchers ran deep NGS to compare the TCR beta repertoires of mothers and children. Mothers averaged approximately 41 +/- 4 years of age and children averaged about 10 +/- 4 years. After adapters were ligated using NEBNext reagents, the libraries underwent 100+100 nt paired-end sequencing on an Illumina HiSeq 2000. To prevent cross-contamination, the mother and child libraries were prepared a month apart and were sequenced in separate runs. Each donor had between roughly 450,000 and 2,100,000 distinct TCR beta clonotypes identified. Naive TCR beta clonotypes were estimated from low-frequency clonotypes matched to each donor's FACS-determined naive share, without sorting.

The rearranged chain carries TRBV7-2 and TRBJ2-7, with 7 central nucleotides matching TRBD2. What was sequenced was blood. This sequence was found in a boy aged 5 to 17 in good health. The CDR3 reads as follows: CASSWRGSGDEQYF. The DNA reads TGTGCCAGCAGCTGGCGGGGAAGCGGGGACGAGCAGTACTTC.